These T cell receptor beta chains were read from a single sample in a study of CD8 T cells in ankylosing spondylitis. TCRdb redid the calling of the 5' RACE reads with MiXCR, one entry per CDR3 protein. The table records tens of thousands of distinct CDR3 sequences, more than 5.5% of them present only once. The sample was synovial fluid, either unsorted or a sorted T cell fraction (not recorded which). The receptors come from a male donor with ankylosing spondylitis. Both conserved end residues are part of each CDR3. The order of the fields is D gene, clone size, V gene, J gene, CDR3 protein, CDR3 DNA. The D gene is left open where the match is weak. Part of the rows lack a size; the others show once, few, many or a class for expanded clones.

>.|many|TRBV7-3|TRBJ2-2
CASSLEWGGELFF
TGTGCCAGCAGCTTAGAGTGGGGCGGGGAGCTGTTTTTT
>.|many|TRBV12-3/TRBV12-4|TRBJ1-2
CASTLGRINGYTF
TGTGCCAGTACTCTCGGACGGATTAATGGCTACACCTTC
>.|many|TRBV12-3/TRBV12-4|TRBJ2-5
CASSPWEGAWETQYF
TGTGCCAGCAGCCCCTGGGAGGGGGCATGGGAGACCCAGTACTTC
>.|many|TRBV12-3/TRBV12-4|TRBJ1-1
CASSGYRADTEAFF
TGTGCCAGCAGTGGTTACAGGGCGGACACTGAAGCTTTCTTT
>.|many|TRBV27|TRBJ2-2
CASRVGKPANTGELFF
TGTGCCAGCAGAGTAGGGAAGCCCGCGAACACCGGGGAGCTGTTTTTT
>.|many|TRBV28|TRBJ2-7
CASSLEGIWYEQYF
TGTGCCAGCAGCCTAGAGGGAATTTGGTACGAGCAGTACTTC
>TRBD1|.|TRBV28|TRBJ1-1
CASSPIGRGGIEAFF
TGTGCCAGCAGCCCCATTGGTCGAGGGGGCATTGAAGCTTTCTTT
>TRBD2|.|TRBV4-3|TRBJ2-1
CASSQVLAVGAGEQFF
TGCGCCAGCAGCCAAGTACTAGCGGTTGGGGCTGGTGAGCAGTTCTTC
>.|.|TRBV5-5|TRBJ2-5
CASSGGRGVNQQSETQYF
TGTGCCAGCAGCGGGGGACGTGGCGTGAATCAACAATCGGAGACCCAGTACTTC
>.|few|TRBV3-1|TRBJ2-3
CASSQVGTDPDTQYF
TGTGCCAGCAGCCAAGTAGGTACCGATCCAGATACGCAGTATTTT
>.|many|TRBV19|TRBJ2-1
CASSIRSVNEQFF
TGTGCCAGTAGTATACGTTCGGTTAATGAGCAGTTCTTC
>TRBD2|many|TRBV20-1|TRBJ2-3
CSARSGGAGGPDTQYF
TGCAGTGCTAGGTCGGGAGGGGCGGGAGGGCCAGATACGCAGTATTTT
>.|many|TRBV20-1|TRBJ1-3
CSAEEGSGNTIYF
TGCAGTGCAGAGGAGGGCTCTGGAAACACCATATATTTT
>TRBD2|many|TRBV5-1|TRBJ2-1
CASNPATSGYNEQFF
TGCGCCAGCAATCCAGCGACTAGCGGGTACAATGAGCAGTTCTTC
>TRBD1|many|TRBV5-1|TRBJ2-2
CASTEGTGTGDGIRELFF
TGCGCCAGCACCGAGGGAACCGGGACAGGGGACGGAATCCGGGAGCTGTTTTTT
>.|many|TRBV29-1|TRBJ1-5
CSVSTGGLSQPQHF
TGCAGCGTCTCGACAGGCGGACTTTCGCAGCCCCAGCATTTT
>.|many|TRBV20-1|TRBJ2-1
CSPSGLRFDEQFF
TGCAGCCCCTCAGGGTTACGTTTCGATGAGCAGTTCTTC
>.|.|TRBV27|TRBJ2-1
CASSFQGRDEQFF
TGTGCCAGCAGTTTCCAGGGTCGGGATGAGCAGTTCTTC
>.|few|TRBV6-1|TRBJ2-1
CASSKEGGGGNEQFF
TGTGCCAGCAGTAAAGAAGGGGGAGGGGGCAATGAGCAGTTCTTC
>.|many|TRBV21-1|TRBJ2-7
CASSKAPDYEQYF
TGTGCCAGCAGCAAAGCCCCCGATTACGAGCAGTACTTC
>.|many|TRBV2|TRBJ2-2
CASRDTGPGELFF
TGTGCCAGCAGGGATACAGGGCCCGGGGAGCTGTTTTTT
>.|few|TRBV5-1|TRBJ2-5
CASGQETQYF
TGCGCCAGCGGCCAAGAGACCCAGTACTTC
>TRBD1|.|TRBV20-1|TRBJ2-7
CSARPPPRWDRGIQYF
TGCAGTGCTAGACCCCCCCCCCGCTGGGACAGAGGGATACAGTACTTC
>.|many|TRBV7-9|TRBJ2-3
CASSSLREHTDTQYF
TGTGCCAGCAGCTCCCTCCGGGAACACACAGATACGCAGTATTTT
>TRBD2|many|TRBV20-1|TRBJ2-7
CSARLAGGPGEQYF
TGCAGTGCTAGACTAGCGGGAGGGCCTGGCGAGCAGTACTTC
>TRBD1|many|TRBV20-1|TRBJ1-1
CSAARTGGGSTEAFF
TGCAGTGCTGCCCGGACAGGGGGAGGGAGCACTGAAGCTTTCTTT
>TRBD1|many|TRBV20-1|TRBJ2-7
CSAQGAYEQYF
TGCAGTGCGCAGGGGGCCTACGAGCAGTACTTC